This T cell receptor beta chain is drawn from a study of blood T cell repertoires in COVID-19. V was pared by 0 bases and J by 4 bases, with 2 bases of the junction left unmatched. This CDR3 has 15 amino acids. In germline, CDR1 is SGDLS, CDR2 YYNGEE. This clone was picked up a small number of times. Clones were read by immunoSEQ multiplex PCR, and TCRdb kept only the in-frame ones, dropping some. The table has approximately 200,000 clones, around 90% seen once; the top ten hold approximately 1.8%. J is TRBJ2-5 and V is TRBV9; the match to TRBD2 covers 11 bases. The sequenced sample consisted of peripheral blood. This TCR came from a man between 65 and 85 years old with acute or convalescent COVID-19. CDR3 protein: CASSVDSGRGETQYF. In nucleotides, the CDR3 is TGTGCCAGCAGCGTAGATAGCGGGAGGGGAGAGACCCAGTACTTC.